These 9 T cell receptor beta chains share one sample of origin, sequenced in a study of Ad26.COV2.S vaccination and SARS-CoV-2 variants. Specified treatment: roughly 20 received Ad26.COV2.S at low or high dose, single or two shots; about 5 received placebo; per-sample allocation not given. The samples were gathered on day 63 after the first injection of vaccine or placebo. The data were produced by immunoSEQ multiplex PCR, yet TCRdb's version contains in-frame clones alone and is incomplete. Seen here are about 440,000 clones, 90% observed once, and the top ten hold around 4.5%. The sequences come from peripheral blood, collected in a trial of Ad26.COV2.S vaccine versus placebo. These receptors originate from a person between 18 and 65 years old who received the Ad26.COV2.S COVID-19 vaccine or a placebo.

The J gene is TRBJ2-7, the V gene TRBV18, with TRBD2 as a possible D gene (6 bases). Per germline, CDR1 KGHSH and CDR2 LQKENI. V was cut by 3 bases and J by 0 bases, with 9 bases left in between. CDR3 length: 14 amino acids. The CDR3: CASSPPSASYEQYF. CDR3 DNA sequence: TGTGCCAGCTCACCCCCTAGCGCCTCCTACGAGCAGTACTTC.

This clone was detected once. The rearrangement links TRBV28 to TRBJ2-7, with D perhaps given as TRBD1 or TRBD2 (5 bases each). The CDR3 spans 14 residues. V was cut by 0 bases and J by 5 bases, with 11 bases left in between. Germline assignment: CDR1 MDHEN and CDR2 SYDVKM. CDR3 sequence (DNA): TGTGCCAGCAGTTTATGGTTGGGGGTCCACGAGCAGTACTTC. It specifies CASSLWLGVHEQYF. The whole variable domain, remainder taken from reference TRBV28 and TRBJ2-7, is DVKVTQSSRYLVKRTGEKVFLECVQDMDHENMFWYRQDPGLGLRLIYFSYDVKMKEKGDIPEGYSVSREKKERFSLILESASTNQTSMYLCASSLWLGVHEQYFGPGTRLTVT.

The chain couples TRBV5-6 to TRBJ2-7; D is unresolved. Germline-derived CDR1 and CDR2 are SGHDT and YYEEEE. The length of the CDR3 is 13 residues. Trimming removed 0 bases at V and 4 bases at J, with 8 bases between. CDR3 loop: CASSLVAFYEQYF. The CDR3 coding sequence is TGTGCCAGCAGCTTGGTCGCCTTTTACGAGCAGTACTTC.

This clone was seen more than once but under ten times. The chain recombines TRBV28 with TRBJ1-1; 8 bases are a match to TRBD1. V lost 8 bases to trimming and J lost 0 bases; unmatched junction nucleotides: 8. The CDR3 is 15 residues long. Germline-derived CDR1 and CDR2 are MDHEN and SYDVKM. CDR3 sequence (DNA): TGTGCCAGCCATGACCAGGGGGCGCTGAACACTGAAGCTTTCTTT. It specifies CASHDQGALNTEAFF. The full variable domain, rest sourced from reference TRBV28 and TRBJ1-1, is DVKVTQSSRYLVKRTGEKVFLECVQDMDHENMFWYRQDPGLGLRLIYFSYDVKMKEKGDIPEGYSVSREKKERFSLILESASTNQTSMYLCASHDQGALNTEAFFGQGTRLTVV.

The DNA for the CDR3 is TGTGCCACCAGTGATTTGCTAGGTGAGCAGTTCTTC. It codes for CATSDLLGEQFF. The chain employs TRBV24-1 and TRBJ2-1; D remains ambiguous. Trimming cost V 0 bases and J 9 bases, with 5 bases left between them. The germline V gene encodes CDR1 KGHDR and CDR2 SFDVKD. There are 12 residues in the CDR3.

The chain has TRBV7-9 and TRBJ1-2; tentative D call: TRBD1 (5 bases). Trimming removed 7 bases from V and 6 bases from J, with 15 bases in between. This CDR3 comprises 13 residues. Germline CDR1 SEHNR, CDR2 FQNEAQ (reference sequence). In DNA form, the CDR3 reads TGTGCCAGCACCAATGTAGGGGCCCATGGCTACACCTTC. This codes for CASTNVGAHGYTF.

The chain uses TRBV14 and TRBJ2-5, with D tentatively TRBD2 (7 bases). The germline V gene has CDR1 SGHDN and CDR2 FVKESK. V shed 2 bases and J shed 4 bases, with 8 bases lying between them. The CDR3 is made up of 13 amino acids. This CDR3 reads CASSQRGGETQYF. The DNA for the CDR3 is TGTGCCAGCAGCCAAAGGGGGGGAGAGACCCAGTACTTC.

The chain combines TRBV5-1 with TRBJ2-1, with 12 bases aligning to TRBD2. CDR1 and CDR2 (germline): SGHRS, YFSETQ. The CDR3 is 14 residues long. J gave up 10 bases and V 7 bases, and 9 bases lay outside the gene matches. This CDR3 is CASLTGTSGSEQFF. For the CDR3, the DNA is TGCGCCAGCCTTACCGGGACTAGCGGGTCGGAGCAGTTCTTC. Based on the CDR3 plus reference TRBV5-1 and TRBJ2-1, the full variable domain is KAGVTQTPRYLIKTRGQQVTLSCSPISGHRSVSWYQQTPGQGLQFLFEYFSETQRNKGNFPGRFSGRQFSNSRSEMNVSTLELGDSALYLCASLTGTSGSEQFFGPGTRLTVL.

A note on this clone: The junction differs from germline at one of its ends, possibly a read error. The chain has TRBV4-3 and TRBJ2-7; D ambiguous. The V gene's germline CDR1 is LGHNA and CDR2 YSLEER. This CDR3 has 17 residues. CDR3 bases: TGCACCAGCAGCCAAGGGCCTGACAAGCACATTGCCTACGAGCAGTACTTC. Protein sequence: CTSSQGPDKHIAYEQYF.